What follows is one TCR beta chain and its context. This record comes from a study of blood T cell repertoires in COVID-19. Original data processing: Counts of nucleated cells, estimated from reference gene primer amplification, were obtained. Libraries were prepared by immunoSEQ multiplex PCR; TCRdb keeps only in-frame clonotypes and omits some of them. V, J and clone size were drawn from that table, and D and trimming were deduced from the DNA. The repertoire includes 230,000 or so clones, around 80% of them detected once, and about 20% sits in the top ten. The CDR3 covers 15 residues. Trimming cost V 1 base and J 1 base, with 10 bases left between them. CDR1 is LGHNA and CDR2 is YSLEER in the germline V gene.

The clonotype comes from a man in his thirties or forties with active or convalescent COVID-19. The chain combines TRBV4-3 with TRBJ1-1; D not resolved. The sample taken for sequencing was peripheral blood. CDR3 protein: CASSQGLQANTEAFF. CDR3 coding DNA: TGCGCCAGCAGCCAAGGGCTGCAGGCGAACACTGAAGCTTTCTTT.